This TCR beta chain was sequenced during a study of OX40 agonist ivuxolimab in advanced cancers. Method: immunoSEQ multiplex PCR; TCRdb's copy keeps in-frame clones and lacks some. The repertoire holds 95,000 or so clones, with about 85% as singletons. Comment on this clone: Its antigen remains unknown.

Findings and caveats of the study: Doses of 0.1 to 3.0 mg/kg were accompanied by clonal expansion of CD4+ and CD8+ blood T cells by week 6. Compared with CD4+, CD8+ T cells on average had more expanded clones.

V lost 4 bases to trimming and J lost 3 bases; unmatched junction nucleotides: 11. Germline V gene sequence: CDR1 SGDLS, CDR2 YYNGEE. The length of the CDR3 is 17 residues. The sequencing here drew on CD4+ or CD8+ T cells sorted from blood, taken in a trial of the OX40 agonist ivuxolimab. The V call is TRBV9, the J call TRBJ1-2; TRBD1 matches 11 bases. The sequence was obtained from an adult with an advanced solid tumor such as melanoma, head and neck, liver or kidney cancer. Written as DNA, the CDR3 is TGTGCCAGCAGCAAAGGACAGGGGGCCAACGCTTACTATGGCTACACCTTC. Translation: CASSKGQGANAYYGYTF.